This T cell receptor beta chain was sequenced for a study of T cell repertoires in cytomegalovirus infection. In the study overall: From public TCR beta signatures came an indication of both CMV infection and matching HLA type. Findings of the study overall: Dominant in the ex vivo response were TCR beta clonotypes restricted by HLA-C and specific for CMV. Pooled public TCR beta family frequency picked out CMV carriers with the relevant HLA.

The CDR3 has 14 residues. The V and J ends lost 5 bases and 5 bases respectively, with 15 bases between them. Germline V CDR1 and CDR2: SNHLY, FYNNEI. As concerns this clonotype: Its antigen is currently unknown.

TCRdb reprocessed the reads via MiXCR and lists one record per CDR3 protein. The sample yields more than 250,000 distinct CDR3 sequences, about 13% seen once. This sequence joins TRBV2 and TRBJ2-5; D may match TRBD1 or TRBD2 (6 bases each). This TCR derives from a human donor in good health (CMV status not recorded). Some clones in this sample may be carry-over from other donors' samples. Sequencing input: PBMCs. The CDR3 DNA follows: TGTGCCAGCAGTACTACGGGGGCCGGGGAGACCCAGTACTTC. This encodes CASSTTGAGETQYF.